This T cell receptor beta chain was retrieved from a study of T-cell memory formation after mild COVID-19. The study, taken as a whole, reports: Day 15 to 85 contracting clones showed balanced CD4/CD8; later expanders leaned CD4+. Among contracting clones, CD4+ were mainly CM/EM and CD8+ enriched in EMRA.

The CDR3 has 16 residues. V was clipped by 1 base and J by 2 bases, with 18 bases between them. CDR1 and CDR2 (germline): GTSNPN, SVGIG (reference sequence). A note on this clonotype: What it binds is not known.

5'RACE primed from the constant segment yielded TCR alpha and TCR beta cDNA libraries bearing sample barcodes and UMIs. MiXCR was run by TCRdb on the 5' RACE reads, yielding one entry per CDR3 protein. The sample gives 200,000 to 250,000 distinct CDR3 sequences, approximately 9% of which show up once; 22% is in the top ten. The specimen sequenced was PBMCs or a T cell subset sorted from them (not recorded which). This receptor was identified in a man younger than 35 who had mild COVID-19 (a few samples of this study predate the infection). Cell type and time point are not known. The gene calls are TRBV30 and TRBJ2-7, with D possibly matching TRBD2 (5 bases). CDR3 residues: CAWSAPPRGIAYEQYF. CDR3 in DNA: TGTGCCTGGAGTGCCCCCCCTCGAGGGATAGCCTACGAGCAGTACTTC.